This TCR beta chain was identified in a study of graft-versus-host responses after intestinal transplantation. About the research overall: Transplant recipients had multivisceral, liver-intestinal, or isolated intestinal grafts.

Details on this clone: The target antigen is unknown.

The CDR3 spans 11 residues. V was cut by 0 bases and J by 7 bases, with 4 bases left in between. Germline V gene lookup returns CDR1 MNHNY and CDR2 SVGAGI (reference sequence). Study-wide points: Ileal or blood samples showed some GvH clones first, and such clones were also found in recipient marrow. Early post-transplant HvG declines were associated with peak circulating GvH clone levels.

Assay used: immunoSEQ multiplex PCR; TCRdb lists only in-frame clones, some missing. The sample carries about 41,000 clones, 95% recorded once. The gene calls are TRBV6-6 and TRBJ2-7; D not resolved. The sample in question was unstimulated CD8+ T cells sorted from spleen or lymph node cells, obtained before transplant. The TCR was taken from a human donor who was the organ donor for an intestinal transplant. The CDR3 DNA sequence: TGTGCCAGCAGTTACTCGGGAGAGCAGTACTTC. Its translation is CASSYSGEQYF.